These T cell receptor beta chains were read from a single sample in a study of T cells in Graves' hyperthyroidism and ophthalmopathy. MiXCR, applied by TCRdb to the multiplex PCR reads, yields one record per CDR3 protein. Counted here are about 420,000 distinct CDR3 sequences, approximately 14% occurring once; the ten biggest clones make up approximately 14%. The specimen was blood. Receptors originate from a woman between 18 and 30 years old with Graves' hyperthyroidism. CDR3s include the opening cysteine and the closing phenylalanine or tryptophan. Fields, in order: clone size, V gene, J gene, D gene, CDR3 protein, CDR3 DNA. The D gene is left open where the match is weak. Rows may omit the clone size; those that give it use once, few, many or a size class.

clone_size: -; v_call: TRBV4-3; j_call: TRBJ1-6; d_call: -; cdr3_aa: CASSQDRFRDRLNSPLHF; cdr3_nt: TGCGCCAGCAGCCAAGATAGGTTTAGAGACAGACTAAATTCACCCCTCCACTTT
clone_size: -; v_call: TRBV12-3/TRBV12-4; j_call: TRBJ2-3; d_call: TRBD2; cdr3_aa: CASSWGGGGSTDTQYF; cdr3_nt: TGTGCCAGCAGTTGGGGTGGCGGGGGGAGCACAGATACGCAGTATTTT
clone_size: few; v_call: TRBV6-5; j_call: TRBJ2-2; d_call: -; cdr3_aa: CASSYTSRPRRATGELFF; cdr3_nt: TGTGCCAGCAGTTACACTAGCAGACCTAGGAGAGCCACCGGGGAGCTGTTTTTT
clone_size: few; v_call: TRBV27; j_call: TRBJ2-5; d_call: -; cdr3_aa: CASSSTGLLGTQYF; cdr3_nt: TGTGCCAGCAGTTCGACGGGACTCCTGGGCACCCAGTACTTC
clone_size: -; v_call: TRBV24-1; j_call: TRBJ2-1; d_call: TRBD1; cdr3_aa: CATGQGAYNEQFF; cdr3_nt: TGTGCCACCGGACAGGGTGCCTACAATGAGCAGTTCTTC
clone_size: few; v_call: TRBV27; j_call: TRBJ2-3; d_call: -; cdr3_aa: CASSPRDALGTDTQYF; cdr3_nt: TGTGCCAGCAGTCCGAGGGATGCGCTAGGCACAGATACGCAGTATTTT
clone_size: many; v_call: TRBV3-1; j_call: TRBJ2-3; d_call: TRBD2; cdr3_aa: CASTTAREGRSTRWYF; cdr3_nt: TGTGCCAGCACCACGGCGCGGGAGGGACGCTCCACTCGATGGTATTTT
clone_size: few; v_call: TRBV18; j_call: TRBJ2-2; d_call: TRBD1; cdr3_aa: CASSPFQGDTGELFF; cdr3_nt: TGTGCCAGCTCACCTTTCCAGGGGGACACCGGGGAGCTGTTTTTT
clone_size: -; v_call: TRBV6-1; j_call: TRBJ2-1; d_call: TRBD2; cdr3_aa: CASTLRTSGAPMTIYHEQFF; cdr3_nt: TGTGCCAGCACCCTCCGGACTAGCGGCGCCCCCATGACGATATACCATGAGCAGTTCTTC
clone_size: many; v_call: TRBV12-3/TRBV12-4; j_call: TRBJ2-3; d_call: -; cdr3_aa: CASHRERLGTDTQYF; cdr3_nt: TGTGCCAGCCACCGTGAAAGGTTGGGCACAGATACGCAGTATTTT
clone_size: -; v_call: TRBV7-3; j_call: TRBJ1-1; d_call: -; cdr3_aa: CASSVRVDTEAFF; cdr3_nt: TGTGCCAGCAGCGTAAGGGTAGACACTGAAGCTTTCTTT
clone_size: few; v_call: TRBV6-1; j_call: TRBJ2-1; d_call: -; cdr3_aa: CASLHGSYNEQFF; cdr3_nt: TGTGCCAGCCTGCATGGGTCCTACAATGAGCAGTTCTTC
clone_size: -; v_call: TRBV25-1; j_call: TRBJ2-1; d_call: TRBD2; cdr3_aa: CASSDSLPTSGPQFF; cdr3_nt: TGTGCCAGCAGTGATTCCCTACCGACTAGCGGCCCCCAGTTCTTC
clone_size: few; v_call: TRBV9; j_call: TRBJ2-7; d_call: TRBD2; cdr3_aa: CASSGPGGGSSYEQYF; cdr3_nt: TGTGCCAGCAGCGGCCCGGGGGGGGGGAGCTCCTACGAGCAGTACTTC
clone_size: few; v_call: TRBV19; j_call: TRBJ1-2; d_call: -; cdr3_aa: CASSITVPRGRANYGYTF; cdr3_nt: TGTGCCAGTAGTATAACGGTGCCGAGAGGACGGGCGAACTATGGCTACACCTTC
clone_size: few; v_call: TRBV4-1; j_call: TRBJ2-1; d_call: TRBD2; cdr3_aa: CASSQDRGTSGSNEQFF; cdr3_nt: TGCGCCAGCAGCCAAGATCGGGGGACTAGCGGGAGCAATGAGCAGTTCTTC
clone_size: many; v_call: TRBV15; j_call: TRBJ1-2; d_call: -; cdr3_aa: CATSRDMTYGYTF; cdr3_nt: TGTGCCACCAGCAGAGATATGACCTATGGCTACACCTTC
clone_size: -; v_call: TRBV20-1; j_call: TRBJ1-2; d_call: -; cdr3_aa: CSASGSVGYGYTF; cdr3_nt: TGCAGTGCTAGCGGGTCGGTTGGCTATGGCTACACCTTC
clone_size: few; v_call: TRBV6-1; j_call: TRBJ2-4; d_call: -; cdr3_aa: CASSLDGGTKNIQYF; cdr3_nt: TGTGCCAGCAGCCTTGACGGAGGGACCAAAAACATTCAGTACTTC
clone_size: many; v_call: TRBV10-3; j_call: TRBJ1-1; d_call: TRBD1; cdr3_aa: CAISVYNLGQGAMNTEAFF; cdr3_nt: TGTGCCATCAGTGTGTATAATCTGGGCCAGGGGGCCATGAACACTGAAGCTTTCTTT
clone_size: many; v_call: TRBV3-1; j_call: TRBJ1-5; d_call: -; cdr3_aa: CASSQGTWNQPQHF; cdr3_nt: TGTGCCAGCAGCCAAGGAACATGGAATCAGCCCCAGCATTTT
clone_size: many; v_call: TRBV6-1; j_call: TRBJ2-5; d_call: -; cdr3_aa: CAVGVSRETQYF; cdr3_nt: TGTGCCGTGGGGGTTAGCCGGGAGACCCAGTACTTC
clone_size: -; v_call: TRBV7-9; j_call: TRBJ2-7; d_call: TRBD1; cdr3_aa: CASSERPGQGLYEQYF; cdr3_nt: TGTGCCAGCAGCGAACGGCCGGGACAGGGGCTTTACGAGCAGTACTTC
clone_size: many; v_call: TRBV11-2; j_call: TRBJ2-7; d_call: -; cdr3_aa: CASSLLGLGGQYF; cdr3_nt: TGTGCCAGCAGCTTATTGGGTCTCGGTGGGCAGTACTTC
clone_size: -; v_call: TRBV14; j_call: TRBJ1-2; d_call: -; cdr3_aa: CASSHTGLGGYTF; cdr3_nt: TGTGCCAGCAGCCACACGGGACTCGGCGGCTACACCTTC
clone_size: many; v_call: TRBV27; j_call: TRBJ1-1; d_call: -; cdr3_aa: CASTRGVTGAYPAFF; cdr3_nt: TGTGCCAGCACCCGGGGGGTGACTGGGGCCTATCCGGCTTTCTTT
clone_size: few; v_call: TRBV5-1; j_call: TRBJ1-3; d_call: -; cdr3_aa: CASSIGGTSSGNTIYF; cdr3_nt: TGCGCCAGCAGCATTGGGGGGACCAGCTCTGGAAACACCATATATTTT
clone_size: few; v_call: TRBV24-1; j_call: TRBJ1-2; d_call: -; cdr3_aa: CATSDSGLLDYTF; cdr3_nt: TGTGCCACCAGTGATTCCGGACTTCTTGACTACACCTTC
clone_size: -; v_call: TRBV29-1; j_call: TRBJ1-1; d_call: TRBD1; cdr3_aa: CSVGQGMDTEAFF; cdr3_nt: TGCAGCGTTGGACAGGGCATGGACACTGAAGCTTTCTTT
clone_size: -; v_call: TRBV2; j_call: TRBJ2-1; d_call: -; cdr3_aa: CASRLTLMPGDREQFF; cdr3_nt: TGTGCCAGCAGGCTAACGCTAATGCCAGGGGACCGAGAGCAGTTCTTC
clone_size: few; v_call: TRBV4-1; j_call: TRBJ2-3; d_call: -; cdr3_aa: CASSPQDLRTDTQYF; cdr3_nt: TGCGCCAGCAGCCCTCAGGACCTGAGGACAGATACGCAGTATTTT
clone_size: -; v_call: TRBV9; j_call: TRBJ1-1; d_call: -; cdr3_aa: CASCLGRDTEAFF; cdr3_nt: TGTGCCAGCTGCCTCGGGAGAGACACTGAAGCTTTCTTT
clone_size: many; v_call: TRBV2; j_call: TRBJ1-3; d_call: -; cdr3_aa: CASRDTVFGNTIYF; cdr3_nt: TGTGCCAGCAGAGACACCGTATTTGGAAACACCATATATTTT
clone_size: many; v_call: TRBV6-1; j_call: TRBJ2-3; d_call: -; cdr3_aa: CASSPWGTYTDTQYF; cdr3_nt: TGTGCCAGCAGTCCTTGGGGGACCTACACAGATACGCAGTATTTT
clone_size: few; v_call: TRBV18; j_call: TRBJ1-6; d_call: -; cdr3_aa: CASSPRTERSPLHF; cdr3_nt: TGTGCCAGCTCACCACGGACCGAGCGATCACCCCTCCACTTT
clone_size: many; v_call: TRBV6-2/TRBV6-3; j_call: TRBJ2-7; d_call: -; cdr3_aa: CASSYSNYYEQYF; cdr3_nt: TGTGCCAGCAGTTACTCGAATTATTACGAGCAGTACTTC
clone_size: few; v_call: TRBV4-3; j_call: TRBJ2-5; d_call: TRBD2; cdr3_aa: CASSHEPSGGRGGTQYF; cdr3_nt: TGCGCCAGCAGCCACGAGCCCAGCGGGGGGCGGGGTGGGACCCAGTACTTC
clone_size: many; v_call: TRBV12-3/TRBV12-4; j_call: TRBJ1-2; d_call: -; cdr3_aa: CASGVSLNYGYTF; cdr3_nt: TGTGCCAGCGGGGTAAGCCTGAACTATGGCTACACCTTC
clone_size: few; v_call: TRBV11-2; j_call: TRBJ2-7; d_call: -; cdr3_aa: CASSLETGYYEQYF; cdr3_nt: TGTGCCAGCAGCTTGGAAACAGGGTACTACGAGCAGTACTTC
clone_size: -; v_call: TRBV7-2; j_call: TRBJ1-1; d_call: -; cdr3_aa: CASSWTANTEAFF; cdr3_nt: TGTGCCAGCAGCTGGACGGCGAACACTGAAGCTTTCTTT
clone_size: many; v_call: TRBV9; j_call: TRBJ2-2; d_call: -; cdr3_aa: CASSVSRQYTGELFF; cdr3_nt: TGTGCCAGCAGCGTATCTAGGCAGTACACCGGGGAGCTGTTTTTT
clone_size: -; v_call: TRBV13; j_call: TRBJ1-1; d_call: -; cdr3_aa: CASPGGALDEAFF; cdr3_nt: TGTGCCAGCCCGGGGGGCGCCCTTGATGAAGCTTTCTTT
clone_size: many; v_call: TRBV19; j_call: TRBJ2-2; d_call: -; cdr3_aa: CASRISMNTGELFF; cdr3_nt: TGTGCCAGCCGCATTTCAATGAACACCGGGGAGCTGTTTTTT
clone_size: -; v_call: TRBV10-3; j_call: TRBJ2-5; d_call: TRBD2; cdr3_aa: CAISSFEAGSGKTQYF; cdr3_nt: TGTGCCATCAGTTCCTTCGAAGCGGGGTCAGGGAAGACCCAGTACTTC
clone_size: -; v_call: TRBV7-2; j_call: TRBJ2-5; d_call: -; cdr3_aa: CASSSRGRGRETQYF; cdr3_nt: TGTGCCAGCAGCTCGCGCGGTAGGGGCAGGGAGACCCAGTACTTC
clone_size: few; v_call: TRBV27; j_call: TRBJ1-4; d_call: -; cdr3_aa: CASSLRRGMVTNEKLFF; cdr3_nt: TGTGCCAGTAGTTTACGGCGGGGAATGGTTACTAATGAAAAACTGTTTTTT
clone_size: -; v_call: TRBV24-1; j_call: TRBJ2-3; d_call: -; cdr3_aa: CATSGRTVITDTQYF; cdr3_nt: TGTGCCACCAGTGGCCGGACTGTAATCACAGATACGCAGTATTTT
clone_size: many; v_call: TRBV7-9; j_call: TRBJ2-7; d_call: TRBD2; cdr3_aa: CASSLERDDYEQYF; cdr3_nt: TGTGCCAGCAGCTTGGAGCGGGATGACTACGAGCAGTACTTC